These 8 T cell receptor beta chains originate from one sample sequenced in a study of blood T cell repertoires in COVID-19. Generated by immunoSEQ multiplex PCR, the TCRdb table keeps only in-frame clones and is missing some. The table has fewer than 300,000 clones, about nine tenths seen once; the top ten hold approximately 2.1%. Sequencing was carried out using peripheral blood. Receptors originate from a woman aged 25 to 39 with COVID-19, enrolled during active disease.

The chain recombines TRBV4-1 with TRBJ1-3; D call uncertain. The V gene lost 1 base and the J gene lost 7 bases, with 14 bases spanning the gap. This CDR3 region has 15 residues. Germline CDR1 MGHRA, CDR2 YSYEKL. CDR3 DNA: TGCGCCAGCAGCCAAGGAGAAAAGAAGCGCAACACCATATATTTT. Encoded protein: CASSQGEKKRNTIYF.

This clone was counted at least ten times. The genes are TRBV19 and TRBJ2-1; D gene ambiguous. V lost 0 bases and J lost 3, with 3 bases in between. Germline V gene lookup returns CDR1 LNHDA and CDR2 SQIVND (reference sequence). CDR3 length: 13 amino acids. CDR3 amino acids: CASSIDGYNEQFF. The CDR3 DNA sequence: TGTGCCAGTAGTATAGACGGCTACAATGAGCAGTTCTTC. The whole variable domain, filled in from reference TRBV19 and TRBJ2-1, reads DGGITQSPKYLFRKEGQNVTLSCEQNLNHDAMYWYRQDPGQGLRLIYYSQIVNDFQKGDIAEGYSVSREKKESFPLTVTSAQKNPTAFYLCASSIDGYNEQFFGPGTRLTVL.

The CDR3 DNA reads TGTGCCAGTAGTATCCTGCCGGGACAGGGGGCATACGAGCAGTACTTC. Its protein is CASSILPGQGAYEQYF. The rearrangement joins TRBV19 to TRBJ2-7; 12 bases line up with TRBD1. The CDR3 sequence is 16 residues long. Looked up from germline, CDR1 is LNHDA and CDR2 is SQIVND (reference sequence). Trimming at V came to 3 bases and at J to 4 bases, leaving 7 bases not matched to a gene.

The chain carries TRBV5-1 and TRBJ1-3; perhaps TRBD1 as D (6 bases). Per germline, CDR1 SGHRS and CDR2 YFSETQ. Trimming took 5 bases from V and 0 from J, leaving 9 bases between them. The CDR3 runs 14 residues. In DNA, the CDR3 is TGCGCCAGCAGAGGGGGATCCTCTGGAAACACCATATATTTT. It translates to CASRGGSSGNTIYF.

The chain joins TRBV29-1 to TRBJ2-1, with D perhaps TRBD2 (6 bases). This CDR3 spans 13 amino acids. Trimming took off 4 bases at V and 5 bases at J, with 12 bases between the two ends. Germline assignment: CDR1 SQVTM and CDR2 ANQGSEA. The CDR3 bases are TGCAGCGTTGTTACTAGCAACCACAATGAGCAGTTCTTC. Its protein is CSVVTSNHNEQFF.

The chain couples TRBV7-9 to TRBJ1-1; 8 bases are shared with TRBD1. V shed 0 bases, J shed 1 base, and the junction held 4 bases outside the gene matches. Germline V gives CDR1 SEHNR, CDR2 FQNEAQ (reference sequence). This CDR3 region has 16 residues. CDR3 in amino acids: CASSLALGQGNTEAFF. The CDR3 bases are TGTGCCAGCAGCTTAGCGCTTGGACAGGGGAACACTGAAGCTTTCTTT. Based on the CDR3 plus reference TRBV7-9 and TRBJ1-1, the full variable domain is DTGVSQNPRHKITKRGQNVTFRCDPISEHNRLYWYRQTLGQGPEFLTYFQNEAQLEKSRLLSDRFSAERPKGSFSTLEIQRTEQGDSAMYLCASSLALGQGNTEAFFGQGTRLTVV.

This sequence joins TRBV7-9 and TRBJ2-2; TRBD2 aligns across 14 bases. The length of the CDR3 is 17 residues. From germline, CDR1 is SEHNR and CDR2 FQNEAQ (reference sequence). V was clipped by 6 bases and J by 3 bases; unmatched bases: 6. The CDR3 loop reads CASRRTSGRQYTGELFF. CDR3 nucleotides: TGTGCCAGCAGGCGGACTAGCGGGAGGCAATACACCGGGGAGCTGTTTTTT.

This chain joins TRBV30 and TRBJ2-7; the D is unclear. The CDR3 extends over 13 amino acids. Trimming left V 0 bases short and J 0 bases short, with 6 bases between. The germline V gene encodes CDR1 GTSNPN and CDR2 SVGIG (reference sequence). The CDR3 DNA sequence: TGTGCCTGGAGTGTGGGCGCCTCCTACGAGCAGTACTTC. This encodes CAWSVGASYEQYF.